Sequencing of this T cell receptor (beta chain) was carried out in a study of CD8 T cells in Susac syndrome. The CDR3 has 13 amino acids. The V gene's germline CDR1 is LNHDA and CDR2 SQIVND (reference sequence). V trimming: 9 bases; J trimming: 3 bases; junction bases outside the gene matches: 4. This clonotype was counted ten times or more. Random hexamers were used to reverse transcribe an amount of about 0.45 to 1 ug RNA. Across 54 Vbeta and 13 Jbeta, TCR beta CDR3 was amplified with immunoSEQ multiplex PCR. Via MiXCR, TCRdb re-called the immunoSEQ multiplex PCR reads, giving one row per CDR3 protein. The sample holds about 400,000 distinct CDR3 sequences, around 85% seen once. The T cells that were sequenced for TCR beta were CD8+ and CD4+ cells from blood. The multiple sclerosis controls, all treatment-naive patients, had relapsing-remitting disease that was stable or active. In contrast to the negatively isolated CD8+ and CD4+ T cells, TEMRA cells were FACS-enriched.

The sequence was collected from a human donor with multiple sclerosis. The sample was CD8+ T cells from PBMCs. V is TRBV19 and J is TRBJ2-7, with 11 bases identical to TRBD1. The CDR3 sequence is CASSGTGGYEQYF. CDR3 nucleotide sequence: TGTGCCAGCAGCGGGACAGGGGGCTACGAGCAGTACTTC.